A single sample gave rise to the 27 T cell receptor beta chains below, sequenced in a study of T cells after yellow fever vaccination (dated by TCRdb to between 2018 and 2021). The method behind the library was 5' RACE. Data came from an Illumina HiSeq 2500. TCRdb reprocessing: public reads trimmed at Q25 with fastp, clones called with MiXCR, in-frame beta chains kept. Duplicate CDR3 protein sequences are folded into a single record with the most common DNA and genes. Present in this sample are more than 350,000 distinct CDR3 sequences, roughly 11% of which were seen just once. The top ten clones comprise less than 20% of the sample. Read against the paper, the sample's treatment or condition label means: live attenuated yellow fever vaccine strain. The sequenced sample was PBMCs, obtained on the day of the first yellow fever vaccination. The receptors were sampled from a man aged 18 to 30 who received the YFV17D yellow fever vaccine.

This chain links TRBV11-3 with TRBJ2-5; D is possibly TRBD2 (7 bases). The CDR3 has 15 residues. The V and J ends lost 1 base and 1 base respectively, with 10 bases between them. Germline V gene sequence: CDR1 SGHNT, CDR2 YENEEA. CDR3 in DNA: TGTGCCAGCAGCTTAGGGCGGGGGCTCCAAGAGACCCAGTACTTC. Protein sequence: CASSLGRGLQETQYF.

This clonotype was seen repeatedly, ten times or more. The chain couples TRBV18 to TRBJ2-3, with no clear D. The CDR3 covers 12 residues. Germline loops: CDR1 KGHSH, CDR2 LQKENI. Trimming removed 8 bases from V and 2 bases from J, with 8 bases in between. CDR3 amino acids: CASSPNTDTQYF. CDR3 bases: TGTGCCAGCAGCCCAAACACAGATACGCAGTATTTT. Combining the CDR3 with reference TRBV18 and TRBJ2-3 gives the whole variable domain NAGVMQNPRHLVRRRGQEARLRCSPMKGHSHVYWYRQLPEEGLKFMVYLQKENIIDESGMPKERFSAEFPKEGPSILRIQQVVRGDSAAYFCASSPNTDTQYFGPGTRLTVL.

The chain links TRBV5-1 to TRBJ2-7, with TRBD2 matching over 7 bases. There are 16 residues in the CDR3. In germline, CDR1 is SGHRS, CDR2 YFSETQ. V lost 3 bases to trimming and J lost 1 base; unmatched junction nucleotides: 10. The CDR3 DNA sequence: TGCGCCAGCAGCTCGGCCCCCCTAGCGGCTTCCTACGAGCAGTACTTC. This translates into CASSSAPLAASYEQYF.

V usage is TRBV11-2 and J usage is TRBJ2-2, with 14 bases that match TRBD2. The CDR3 is 18 amino acids. Germline V gene sequence: CDR1 SGHAT, CDR2 FQNNGV. J gave up 7 bases and V 3 bases, and 10 bases lay outside the gene matches. For the CDR3, the DNA is TGTGCCAGCAGCTTGGGCGGACTAGCGGGGGGTATGGTCGGGGAGCTGTTTTTT. This gives the protein CASSLGGLAGGMVGELFF.

The table lists this clonotype with a few counts. The J gene is TRBJ2-5, the V gene TRBV9, with TRBD2 matching 9 bases. CDR3 length equals 16 residues. V shed 4 bases and J 5 bases; nucleotides not matched to a gene: 12. The germline V gene has CDR1 SGDLS and CDR2 YYNGEE. CDR3 in DNA: TGTGCCAGCAGCCCGAGCGGGGGGCATCCCAGGGAGACCCAGTACTTC. Protein product: CASSPSGGHPRETQYF.

This clonotype was seen at least ten times. The V call is TRBV29-1, the J call TRBJ1-2; D remains ambiguous. V was cut by 4 bases and J by 6 bases, with 9 bases left in between. The V gene's germline CDR1 is SQVTM and CDR2 ANQGSEA. The CDR3 length is 11 residues. CDR3 protein: CSVGIQNGYTF. CDR3 sequence (DNA): TGCAGCGTTGGAATTCAAAATGGCTACACCTTC.

The chain is built from TRBV5-1 and TRBJ1-4; 9 nucleotides match TRBD1. The CDR3 spans 15 residues. CDR1 is SGHRS and CDR2 is YFSETQ in the germline V gene. Germline trimming cut 2 bases from V and 7 bases from J; bases unmatched to any gene: 6. The CDR3, as DNA: TGCGCCAGCAGCTTCCGGGACAGGGTAGCTGAAAAACTGTTTTTT. Protein sequence: CASSFRDRVAEKLFF.

V gene TRBV7-2 combines with J gene TRBJ2-4; D is undetermined. The CDR3 length is 17 residues. V was shortened by 1 base and J by 0 bases, with 13 bases between the two germline ends. Looked up from germline, CDR1 is SGHTA and CDR2 is FQGNSA. This CDR3 is CASSLVWDTKAKNIQYF. The CDR3 nucleotides read TGTGCCAGCAGCTTAGTCTGGGATACCAAAGCCAAAAACATTCAGTACTTC.

This clonotype appeared a few times. CDR3 sequence (DNA): TGTGCCAGCACCCTTTTGGGATCTAATGAAAAACTGTTTTTT. Translating it yields CASTLLGSNEKLFF. V is TRBV7-9 and J is TRBJ1-4, with D hard to call. V was clipped by 7 bases and J by 3 bases, with 12 bases between them. There are 14 residues in the CDR3. Per germline, CDR1 SEHNR and CDR2 FQNEAQ (reference sequence).

This clonotype has at least ten counts. The genes are TRBV20-1 and TRBJ2-5; 10 nucleotides align to TRBD2. This CDR3 is 15 amino acids long. In germline, CDR1 is DFQATT, CDR2 SNEGSKA (reference sequence). J lost 4 bases, V lost 2 bases, and 7 bases had no gene match. The CDR3: CSARLPSSGGETQYF. The CDR3, as DNA: TGCAGTGCTAGATTACCCTCTAGCGGGGGAGAGACCCAGTACTTC.

This clonotype was counted between two and nine times. This chain joins TRBV7-9 and TRBJ1-2; the match to TRBD1 covers 7 bases. The CDR3 is 16 residues long. The trim removed 5 bases at V and 4 bases at J, leaving 13 bases unmatched. Per the germline V gene, CDR1 is SEHNR and CDR2 is FQNEAQ (reference sequence). This CDR3 is CASSPGRDSYPYGYTF. Here the CDR3 DNA reads TGTGCCAGCAGCCCGGGGAGGGACAGTTATCCCTATGGCTACACCTTC.

The V gene is TRBV6-5, the J gene TRBJ2-7; TRBD2 agrees at 7 bases. V lost 2 bases to trimming and J lost 5 bases; unmatched junction nucleotides: 3. From germline, CDR1 is MNHEY and CDR2 SVGAGI. The CDR3 runs to 13 residues. This CDR3 reads CASSYPGGDEQYF. For the CDR3, the DNA is TGTGCCAGCAGTTACCCTGGGGGGGACGAGCAGTACTTC.

This chain joins TRBV20-1 and TRBJ1-4; D uncertain. This CDR3 comprises 15 residues. Between the trimmed V and J ends, which lost 1 base and 0 bases, there was a span of 9 bases. Germline CDR1 and CDR2: DFQATT and SNEGSKA (reference sequence). The CDR3 sequence: CSARGTVATNEKLFF. The CDR3 region has the DNA TGCAGTGCTAGAGGGACGGTTGCAACTAATGAAAAACTGTTTTTT.

This clonotype turned up a few times. The V and J genes are TRBV7-2 and TRBJ1-6; no clear D. V shed 7 bases and J shed 7 bases, with 11 bases lying between them. Per the germline V gene, CDR1 is SGHTA and CDR2 is FQGNSA. The CDR3 sequence is 13 residues long. CDR3 nucleotide sequence: TGTGCCAGCACCGTGGACGCGAATTCACCCCTCCACTTT. Amino acids: CASTVDANSPLHF.

The rearrangement links TRBV7-2 to TRBJ1-3; perhaps TRBD1 as D (6 bases). The CDR3 covers 15 residues. Trimming left V 5 bases short and J 0 bases short, with 11 bases between. The germline CDR1 and CDR2 sequences are SGHTA and FQGNSA. The CDR3 is CASSTTGFSGNTIYF. In DNA form, the CDR3 reads TGTGCCAGCAGCACGACAGGCTTCTCTGGAAACACCATATATTTT. Drawing the rest from reference TRBV7-2 and TRBJ1-3, the complete variable domain is GAGVSQSPSNKVTEKGKDVELRCDPISGHTALYWYRQSLGQGLEFLIYFQGNSAPDKSGLPSDRFSAERTGGSVSTLTIQRTQQEDSAVYLCASSTTGFSGNTIYFGEGSWLTVV.

The chain links TRBV7-2 to TRBJ1-6; possibly TRBD1 for D (6 bases). The V and J ends lost 3 bases and 5 bases respectively, with 11 bases between them. The germline V gene has CDR1 SGHTA and CDR2 FQGNSA. This CDR3 is 15 amino acids long. CDR3 DNA sequence: TGTGCCAGCAGCTTTTCGGCAGGGGATAATTCACCCCTCCACTTT. This sequence encodes CASSFSAGDNSPLHF.

Worth noting for this clonotype: It may be a read error: a sequence one base away is much more abundant. The V call is TRBV11-2, the J call TRBJ2-7; D call uncertain. Trimming took off 5 bases at V and 2 bases at J, with 10 bases between the two ends. Looked up from germline, CDR1 is SGHAT and CDR2 is FQNNGV. This CDR3 has 13 amino acids. CDR3 bases: TGTGCCAGCAGCGTCGACAAGGCCTACGAGCAGTACTTC. Protein product: CASSVDKAYEQYF. Looking up the rest from reference TRBV11-2 and TRBJ2-7 gives the full variable domain: EAGVAQSPRYKIIEKRQSVAFWCNPISGHATLYWYQQILGQGPKLLIQFQNNGVVDDSQLPKDRFSAERLKGVDSTLKIQPAKLEDSAVYLCASSVDKAYEQYFGPGTRLTVT.

This clonotype was detected only a few times. The rearrangement joins TRBV27 to TRBJ2-3; D unclear. The CDR3 contains 15 residues. V lost 8 bases and J lost 0, with 15 bases in between. Germline CDR1 is MNHEY and CDR2 is SMNVEV (reference sequence). The CDR3 DNA reads TGTGCCAGCGGTTCTCGAGCGATAAGCACAGATACGCAGTATTTT. Translating gives CASGSRAISTDTQYF.

This clonotype has only a few counts. V and J are TRBV6-2 or TRBV6-3 and TRBJ2-1, with D possibly TRBD2 on 6 matching bases. V gave up 7 bases and J gave up 3 bases, with 16 bases separating them. Germline-derived CDR1 and CDR2 are MNHEY and SVGEGT. The CDR3 has 15 residues. CDR3 amino acids: CASTKGGANYNEQFF. In DNA, the CDR3 is TGTGCCAGCACCAAGGGCGGGGCGAACTACAATGAGCAGTTCTTC.

This clonotype was found a few times. The V and J genes are TRBV4-1 and TRBJ2-5; 10 bases map to TRBD2. This CDR3 is built from 13 residues. The V gene end was trimmed by 6 bases and the J gene end by 5 bases; junction bases not matched to a gene: 3. The germline gives CDR1 MGHRA, CDR2 YSYEKL. The CDR3: CASRSSGGETQYF. CDR3 DNA sequence: TGCGCCAGCAGGTCTAGCGGGGGCGAGACCCAGTACTTC.

The chain recombines TRBV12-3 or TRBV12-4 with TRBJ1-5, with 7 bases identical to TRBD1. The J segment lost 1 base and the V segment lost 6 bases, leaving 6 bases of the junction unmatched. This CDR3 contains 15 residues. CDR3 amino acids: CASRAGGVSNQPQHF. The CDR3 coding sequence is TGTGCCAGCAGAGCAGGGGGGGTAAGCAATCAGCCCCAGCATTTT.

This chain joins TRBV7-2 and TRBJ2-1, with 9 nucleotides matching TRBD2. The V gene's germline CDR1 is SGHTA and CDR2 FQGNSA. The CDR3 totals 14 residues. V trimming: 3 bases; J trimming: 9 bases; junction bases outside the gene matches: 6. The CDR3 is CASSFGGGAVEQFF. For the CDR3, the DNA is TGTGCCAGCAGCTTCGGCGGGGGGGCGGTTGAGCAGTTCTTC.

This chain joins TRBV11-2 and TRBJ1-1, with 10 positions matching TRBD1. From germline, CDR1 is SGHAT and CDR2 FQNNGV. Trimming cost V 2 bases and J 0 bases; bases outside gene matches: 9. CDR3 length equals 18 residues. CDR3 sequence (DNA): TGTGCCAGCAGCTTAAGGGGCGGGACAGGGGAACTGAACACTGAAGCTTTCTTT. This encodes CASSLRGGTGELNTEAFF.

V and J are TRBV6-4 and TRBJ2-1; 9 positions agree with TRBD2. With 8 bases clipped from V and 0 bases from J, the junction kept 5 bases outside the gene matches. The CDR3 has 15 amino acids. CDR1 is MRHNA and CDR2 is SNTAGT in the germline V gene. CDR3 amino acids: CASASGVSSYNEQFF. CDR3 DNA sequence: TGTGCCAGCGCTAGCGGGGTAAGCTCCTACAATGAGCAGTTCTTC.

V is TRBV20-1 and J is TRBJ1-1; a possible D gene is TRBD1 (5 bases). The V and J ends lost 3 bases and 0 bases respectively, with 11 bases between them. The CDR3 sequence is 14 residues long. Germline V lookup: CDR1 DFQATT, CDR2 SNEGSKA (reference sequence). In DNA form, the CDR3 reads TGCAGTGCTAGGGCAGGGCTCATGAACACTGAAGCTTTCTTT. Residues: CSARAGLMNTEAFF.

The chain links TRBV5-5 to TRBJ1-6; D perhaps matches TRBD1 (5 bases). This CDR3 region has 18 residues. V was pared by 3 bases and J by 0 bases, with 16 bases between. Germline assignment: CDR1 SGHKS and CDR2 YYEKEE (reference sequence). CDR3: CASSWGGPVSSYNSPLHF. The CDR3 DNA sequence: TGTGCCAGCAGCTGGGGGGGACCGGTGAGCTCCTATAATTCACCCCTCCACTTT. The variable domain in full, with the rest retrieved from reference TRBV5-5 and TRBJ1-6, is DAGVTQSPTHLIKTRGQQVTLRCSPISGHKSVSWYQQVLGQGPQFIFQYYEKEERGRGNFPDRFSARQFPNYSSELNVNALLLGDSALYLCASSWGGPVSSYNSPLHFGNGTRLTVT.

This clonotype was counted only a few times. This sequence joins TRBV29-1 and TRBJ2-7; 7 bases fit TRBD2. Looked up from germline, CDR1 is SQVTM and CDR2 is ANQGSEA. The CDR3 is 13 amino acids. Trimming cost V 4 bases and J 7 bases; bases outside gene matches: 10. CDR3 region: CSVVPSGVWEQYF. The CDR3 DNA sequence: TGCAGCGTTGTTCCAAGCGGGGTGTGGGAGCAGTACTTC.